The next 6 T cell receptor beta chains were all read from a single sample in a study of T cells in tuberculosis. TCRdb's copy holds only in-frame clones and misses some; the assay was immunoSEQ multiplex PCR. The sample includes some 34,000 clones, 97% of them seen just once. The sequenced sample consisted of PBMCs. These receptors all come from a donor between 10 and 35 years old with latent tuberculosis or without tuberculosis infection.

The chain couples TRBV6-1 to TRBJ1-4; D not certain. Trimming removed 1 base from V and 11 bases from J, with 11 bases in between. CDR3 length: 13 residues. Germline V gene data show CDR1 as MNHNS and CDR2 as SASEGT. In nucleotides, the CDR3 is TGTGCCAGCAGTGAAGATAGTCGCAGGAAACTGTTTTTT. It translates to CASSEDSRRKLFF.

The genes are TRBV4-2 and TRBJ2-3, with 9 bases identical to TRBD2. Germline CDR1 is LGHNA and CDR2 is YNFKEQ. This CDR3 contains 17 residues. V gave up 0 bases and J gave up 6 bases; unmatched junction bases: 10. CDR3 in amino acids: CASSQDRGAGGRDTQYF. For the CDR3, the DNA is TGTGCCAGCAGCCAAGATCGAGGAGCGGGGGGTAGGGATACGCAGTATTTT.

V and J are TRBV9 and TRBJ1-1, with a tentative D call TRBD1 (6 bases). There are 14 residues in the CDR3. Germline CDR1 and CDR2: SGDLS and YYNGEE. V dropped 0 bases and J dropped 7 bases, with 13 bases sitting between them. The DNA for the CDR3 is TGTGCCAGCAGCGTAGACAGGGCCTCAAGTGAAGCTTTCTTT. It yields the protein CASSVDRASSEAFF. The full variable domain, its missing parts supplied by reference TRBV9 and TRBJ1-1, is DSGVTQTPKHLITATGQRVTLRCSPRSGDLSVYWYQQSLDQGLQFLIQYYNGEERAKGNILERFSAQQFPDLHSELNLSSLELGDSALYFCASSVDRASSEAFFGQGTRLTVV.

The rearrangement links TRBV19 to TRBJ2-5, with D possibly matching TRBD1 (5 bases). Trimming cost V 1 base and J 2 bases, with 14 bases left between them. The CDR3 is 16 residues long. CDR1 LNHDA and CDR2 SQIVND come from the germline V gene (reference sequence). The CDR3 DNA sequence: TGTGCCAGTAGTATAGGGCACAGGAGCTTACAAGAGACCCAGTACTTC. Protein sequence: CASSIGHRSLQETQYF.

This sequence joins TRBV27 and TRBJ1-2; 8 bases line up with TRBD1. Germline V lookup: CDR1 MNHEY, CDR2 SMNVEV (reference sequence). The junction had 4 bases not matched to a gene; V was cut back by 2 bases and J by 8 bases. The CDR3 loop spans 13 amino acids. The CDR3 region is CASSLLPGGGYTF. In nucleotides, the CDR3 is TGTGCCAGCAGTTTACTCCCAGGGGGCGGCTACACCTTC.

This sequence joins TRBV18 and TRBJ1-2; TRBD1 matches at 8 bases. Germline-derived CDR1 and CDR2 are KGHSH and LQKENI. After removal of 6 bases from V and 4 bases from J, the junction contained 10 bases not matched to a gene. The CDR3 consists of 15 residues. CDR3 nucleotides: TGTGCCAGCTCGGAAGCTACAGGGGGATCCTATGGCTACACCTTC. This codes for CASSEATGGSYGYTF. The entire variable domain, with the rest obtained from reference TRBV18 and TRBJ1-2, is as follows: NAGVMQNPRHLVRRRGQEARLRCSPMKGHSHVYWYRQLPEEGLKFMVYLQKENIIDESGMPKERFSAEFPKEGPSILRIQQVVRGDSAAYFCASSEATGGSYGYTFGSGTRLTVV.